One and the same sample provided the 14 T cell receptor beta chains below, sequenced in a study of T cells after yellow fever vaccination (dated by TCRdb to the late 2010s). The method behind the library was 5' RACE. The run used an Illumina NovaSeq 6000. TCRdb reprocessing: public reads trimmed at Q25 with fastp, clones called with MiXCR, in-frame beta chains kept. Each record represents a unique CDR3 protein, reported with the most common genes and DNA among its rows. The sample contains about 340,000 distinct CDR3 sequences, under 5% of them found a single time. Approximately 24% of the sample is taken by the ten largest. Taken with the paper, the label for treatment or condition translates to: live attenuated yellow fever vaccine strain. The sequences come from PBMCs, collected 5 days after the yellow fever booster vaccination. These receptors were obtained from a man between 18 and 35 years old who received the YFV17D yellow fever vaccine.

This rearrangement joins TRBV12-3 or TRBV12-4 to TRBJ2-5; D tentatively reads TRBD1 or TRBD2 (5 bases each). This CDR3 comprises 16 residues. Trimming removed 0 bases from V and 9 bases from J, with 20 bases in between. The CDR3 sequence: CASSLATSGSRWAQYF. The CDR3 DNA sequence: TGTGCCAGCAGTTTAGCGACATCAGGGAGCCGATGGGCCCAGTACTTC.

The rearrangement links TRBV5-1 to TRBJ1-1, with 9 nucleotides matching TRBD1. The CDR3 has 17 residues. Germline CDR1 SGHRS, CDR2 YFSETQ. The junction had 8 bases not matched to a gene; V was cut back by 2 bases and J by 0 bases. The CDR3 loop is CASSLDPQGALNTEAFF. In nucleotides, the CDR3 is TGCGCCAGCAGCTTAGACCCACAGGGGGCCCTGAACACTGAAGCTTTCTTT.

The sample holds a few counts of this clonotype. This chain's CDR3 is CASSLGTRGQPQHF. The CDR3 nucleotides are TGTGCCAGCAGCTTAGGTACCCGCGGTCAGCCCCAGCATTTT. This chain links TRBV9 with TRBJ1-5; D call uncertain. The V gene lost 4 bases and the J gene lost 6 bases, with 14 bases spanning the gap. The CDR3 sequence is 14 residues long. Germline V gene lookup returns CDR1 SGDLS and CDR2 YYNGEE.

The J gene is TRBJ2-1, the V gene TRBV5-6, with 7 bases aligning to TRBD1. V lost 4 bases, J lost 2 bases, and 9 bases stayed unmatched. The CDR3 covers 16 residues. Germline assignment: CDR1 SGHDT and CDR2 YYEEEE. CDR3: CASSRVGDRPYNEQFF. For the CDR3, the DNA is TGTGCCAGCAGCCGAGTAGGGGACAGACCCTACAATGAGCAGTTCTTC. Complete variable domain (other parts from reference TRBV5-6 and TRBJ2-1): DAGVTQSPTHLIKTRGQQVTLRCSPKSGHDTVSWYQQALGQGPQFIFQYYEEEERQRGNFPDRFSGHQFPNYSSELNVNALLLGDSALYLCASSRVGDRPYNEQFFGPGTRLTVL.

This clonotype was recorded many times. CDR3 sequence: CSARLLAGTDTQYF. CDR3 sequence (DNA): TGCAGTGCTAGATTACTAGCGGGCACAGATACGCAGTATTTT. The chain is built from TRBV20-1 and TRBJ2-3; 8 bases are shared with TRBD2. CDR3 length equals 14 residues. V was clipped by 2 bases and J by 1 base; unmatched bases: 2. Germline V lookup: CDR1 DFQATT, CDR2 SNEGSKA (reference sequence).

This clonotype was seen a handful of times. The rearrangement links TRBV6-2 or TRBV6-3 to TRBJ1-5; perhaps TRBD1 as D (5 bases). With 5 bases removed from V and 2 bases from J, the gap between germline ends came to 16 bases. The CDR3 consists of 16 residues. Germline V gene data show CDR1 as MNHEY and CDR2 as SVGEGT. The CDR3 spells CASSTSRGRGNQPQHF. The CDR3 region has the DNA TGTGCCAGCAGTACCTCCCGGGGCAGGGGCAATCAGCCCCAGCATTTT.

This clonotype was seen ten or more times. The chain has TRBV29-1 and TRBJ2-7; tentatively, D is TRBD1 (6 bases). The germline V gene has CDR1 SQVTM and CDR2 ANQGSEA. Trimming took 3 bases from V and 4 from J, leaving 16 bases between them. The CDR3 is made up of 14 amino acids. As DNA, the CDR3 is TGCAGCGTTGAGCTGACAGGAATTTGGTACGAGCAGTACTTC. Encoded protein: CSVELTGIWYEQYF.

Ten or more counts support this clonotype. The chain joins TRBV7-2 to TRBJ2-1; 11 positions match TRBD2. J lost 0 bases, V lost 5 bases, and 9 bases had no gene match. This CDR3 spans 18 amino acids. Germline V lookup: CDR1 SGHTA, CDR2 FQGNSA. Here the CDR3 DNA reads TGTGCCAGCAGCCCATGGACTAGCGGGTTCTACTCCTACAATGAGCAGTTCTTC. It codes for CASSPWTSGFYSYNEQFF.

This clonotype showed up many times. This sequence joins TRBV7-2 and TRBJ2-1; D might be TRBD2 (5 bases). Trimming left V 4 bases short and J 11 bases short, with 12 bases between. The CDR3 loop spans 12 amino acids. CDR1 is SGHTA, CDR2 FQGNSA, per germline. CDR3 amino acids: CASSSWRVKQFF. As DNA, the CDR3 is TGTGCCAGCAGCTCTTGGCGGGTGAAGCAGTTCTTC. Full variable domain (missing parts from reference TRBV7-2 and TRBJ2-1): GAGVSQSPSNKVTEKGKDVELRCDPISGHTALYWYRQSLGQGLEFLIYFQGNSAPDKSGLPSDRFSAERTGGSVSTLTIQRTQQEDSAVYLCASSSWRVKQFFGPGTRLTVL.

The rearrangement uses TRBV7-3 and TRBJ2-2; 8 positions match TRBD1. After removal of 2 bases from V and 2 bases from J, the junction contained 4 bases not matched to a gene. Germline CDR1 reads SGHTA; CDR2 reads FQGTGA. This CDR3 has 16 amino acids. The chain's CDR3 is CASSLQGARNTGELFF. The CDR3, as DNA: TGTGCCAGCAGCTTACAGGGGGCGAGAAACACCGGGGAGCTGTTTTTT.

The chain has TRBV12-3 or TRBV12-4 and TRBJ2-1; 9 nucleotides align to TRBD1. This CDR3 has 14 amino acids. With 6 bases clipped from V and 9 bases from J, the junction kept 9 bases outside the gene matches. The CDR3 spells CASRLGTGIAEQFF. In nucleotides, the CDR3 is TGTGCCAGCAGGTTGGGGACAGGGATAGCTGAGCAGTTCTTC.

The chain is built from TRBV5-1 and TRBJ2-1; D is unresolved. The CDR3 runs 14 residues. Germline CDR1 SGHRS, CDR2 YFSETQ. Between the trimmed V and J ends, which lost 0 bases and 8 bases, there was a span of 12 bases. The CDR3 nucleotides read TGCGCCAGCAGCTTGGAGACCCCCGTTGATGAGCAGTTCTTC. The encoded protein is CASSLETPVDEQFF. The full variable domain, in which reference TRBV5-1 and TRBJ2-1 provide the parts outside the CDR3, is KAGVTQTPRYLIKTRGQQVTLSCSPISGHRSVSWYQQTPGQGLQFLFEYFSETQRNKGNFPGRFSGRQFSNSRSEMNVSTLELGDSALYLCASSLETPVDEQFFGPGTRLTVL.

This rearrangement joins TRBV5-1 to TRBJ2-3; TRBD1 or TRBD2 may be the D gene (5 bases each). Germline-derived CDR1 and CDR2 are SGHRS and YFSETQ. This CDR3 has 14 amino acids. V was trimmed by 1 base and J by 5 bases, leaving 11 bases between them. The CDR3 reads CASSLLGEGDTQYF. In DNA, the CDR3 is TGCGCCAGCAGCTTGCTGGGGGAAGGAGATACGCAGTATTTT.

This clonotype was seen a handful of times. The V gene is TRBV12-3 or TRBV12-4, the J gene TRBJ2-3, with D perhaps assigned TRBD1 or TRBD2 (6 bases each). The CDR3 is 15 amino acids. V was pared by 2 bases and J by 2 bases, with 11 bases between. CDR3 region: CASSLNAGHTDTQYF. The CDR3 region has the DNA TGTGCCAGCAGTTTAAATGCGGGACACACAGATACGCAGTATTTT.